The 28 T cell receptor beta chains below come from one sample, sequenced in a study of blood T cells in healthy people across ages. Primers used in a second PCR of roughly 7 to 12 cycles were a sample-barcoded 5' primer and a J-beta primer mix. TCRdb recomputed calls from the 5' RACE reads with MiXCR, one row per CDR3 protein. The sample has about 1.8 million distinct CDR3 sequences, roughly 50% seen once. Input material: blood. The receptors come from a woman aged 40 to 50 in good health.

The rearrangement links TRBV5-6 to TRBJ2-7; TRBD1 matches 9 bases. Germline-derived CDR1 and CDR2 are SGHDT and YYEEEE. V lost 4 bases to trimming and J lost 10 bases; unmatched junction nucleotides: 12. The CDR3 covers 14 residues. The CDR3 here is CASSPGQGFKIQYF. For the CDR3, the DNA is TGTGCCAGCAGCCCGGGACAGGGCTTCAAGATCCAGTACTTC.

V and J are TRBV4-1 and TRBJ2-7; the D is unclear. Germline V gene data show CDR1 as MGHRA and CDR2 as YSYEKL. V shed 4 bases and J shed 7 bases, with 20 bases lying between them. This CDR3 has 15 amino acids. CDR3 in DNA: TGCGCCAGCAGCCTTACTCGGGCCTCCTACAATGAGCAGTACTTC. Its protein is CASSLTRASYNEQYF.

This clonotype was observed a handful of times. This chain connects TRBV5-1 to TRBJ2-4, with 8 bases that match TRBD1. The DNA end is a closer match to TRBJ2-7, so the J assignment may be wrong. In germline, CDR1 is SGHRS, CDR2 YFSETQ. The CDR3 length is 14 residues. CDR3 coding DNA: TGCGCCAGCAGCCGGGACAGGACATCCTACGAGCAGTACTTC. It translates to CASSRDRTSYEQYF.

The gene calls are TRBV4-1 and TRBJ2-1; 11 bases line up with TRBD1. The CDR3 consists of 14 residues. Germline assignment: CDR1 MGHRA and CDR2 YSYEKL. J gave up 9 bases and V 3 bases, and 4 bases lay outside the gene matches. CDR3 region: CASSHRDRGGEQFF. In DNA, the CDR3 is TGCGCCAGCAGCCACCGGGACAGGGGGGGTGAGCAGTTCTTC.

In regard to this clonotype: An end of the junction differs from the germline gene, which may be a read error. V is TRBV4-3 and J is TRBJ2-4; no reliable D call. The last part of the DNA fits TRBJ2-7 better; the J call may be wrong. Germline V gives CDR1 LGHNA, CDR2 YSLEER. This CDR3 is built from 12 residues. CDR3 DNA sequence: TGCGCCAGCAACCAAGAAGGGTACGAGCAGTACTTC. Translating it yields CASNQEGYEQYF.

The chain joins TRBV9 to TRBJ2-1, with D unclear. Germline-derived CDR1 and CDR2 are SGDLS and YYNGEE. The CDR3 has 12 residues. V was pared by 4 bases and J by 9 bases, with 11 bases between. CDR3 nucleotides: TGTGCCAGCAGCTCCAGCGTGGGTGAGCAGTTCTTC. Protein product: CASSSSVGEQFF.

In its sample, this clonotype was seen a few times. The CDR3 DNA sequence: TGTGCCAGCAGTTCCCTAGTCGGACTAAAACGAGACTATGGCTACACCTTC. Translating gives CASSSLVGLKRDYGYTF. The rearrangement uses TRBV27 and TRBJ1-2; D call uncertain. Germline V CDR1 and CDR2: MNHEY, SMNVEV (reference sequence). The CDR3 sequence is 17 residues long. The V end lost 4 bases, the J end lost 3 bases, and 21 bases lay between the germline ends.

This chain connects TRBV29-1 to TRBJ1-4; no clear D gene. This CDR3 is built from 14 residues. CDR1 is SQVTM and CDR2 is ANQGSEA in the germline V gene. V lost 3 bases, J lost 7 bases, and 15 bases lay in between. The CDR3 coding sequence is TGCAGCGTTGACCGTGGCCTGGTGGGTGAAAAACTGTTTTTT. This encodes CSVDRGLVGEKLFF. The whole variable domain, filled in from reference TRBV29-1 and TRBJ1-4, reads SAVISQKPSRDICQRGTSLTIQCQVDSQVTMMFWYRQQPGQSLTLIATANQGSEATYESGFVIDKFPISRPNLTFSTLTVSNMSPEDSSIYLCSVDRGLVGEKLFFGSGTQLSVL.

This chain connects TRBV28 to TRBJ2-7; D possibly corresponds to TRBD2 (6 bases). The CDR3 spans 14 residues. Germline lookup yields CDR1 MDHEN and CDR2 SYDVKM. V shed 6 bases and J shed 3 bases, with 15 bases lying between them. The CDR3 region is CASSHFSGVYEQYF. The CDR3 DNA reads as TGTGCCAGCAGCCATTTTTCGGGGGTCTACGAGCAGTACTTC.

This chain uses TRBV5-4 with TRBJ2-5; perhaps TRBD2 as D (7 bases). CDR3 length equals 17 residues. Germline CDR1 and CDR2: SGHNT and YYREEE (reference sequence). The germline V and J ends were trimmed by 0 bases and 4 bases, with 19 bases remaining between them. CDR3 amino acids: CASSLGGGGRARETQYF. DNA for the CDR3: TGTGCCAGCAGCTTGGGGGGGGGCGGCCGCGCACGAGAGACCCAGTACTTC.

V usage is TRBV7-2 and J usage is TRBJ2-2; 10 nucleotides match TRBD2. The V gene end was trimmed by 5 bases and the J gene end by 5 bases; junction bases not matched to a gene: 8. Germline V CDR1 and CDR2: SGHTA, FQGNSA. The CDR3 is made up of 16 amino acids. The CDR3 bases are TGTGCCAGCAGCCAAAACGGACTAGCGGTGACCGGGGAGCTGTTTTTT. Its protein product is CASSQNGLAVTGELFF.

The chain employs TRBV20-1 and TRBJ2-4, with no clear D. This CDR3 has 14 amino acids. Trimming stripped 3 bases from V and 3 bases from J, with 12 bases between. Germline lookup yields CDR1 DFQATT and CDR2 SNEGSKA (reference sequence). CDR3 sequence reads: CSASPRVGKNIQYF. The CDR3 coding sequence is TGCAGTGCTAGCCCCCGAGTAGGCAAAAACATTCAGTACTTC.

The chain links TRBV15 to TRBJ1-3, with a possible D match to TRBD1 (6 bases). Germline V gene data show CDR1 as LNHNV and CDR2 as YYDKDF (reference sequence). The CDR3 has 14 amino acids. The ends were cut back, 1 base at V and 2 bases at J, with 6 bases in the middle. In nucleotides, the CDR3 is TGTGCCACCAGCAGAGCAGGGGCTGGAAACACCATATATTTT. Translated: CATSRAGAGNTIYF.

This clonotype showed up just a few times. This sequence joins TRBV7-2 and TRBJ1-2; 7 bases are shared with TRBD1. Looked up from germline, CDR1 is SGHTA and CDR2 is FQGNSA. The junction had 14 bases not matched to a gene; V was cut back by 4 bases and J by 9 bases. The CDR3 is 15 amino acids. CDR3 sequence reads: CASSSTTGTVPSYTF. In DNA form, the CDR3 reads TGTGCCAGCAGCTCCACGACCGGGACAGTCCCCAGCTACACCTTC.

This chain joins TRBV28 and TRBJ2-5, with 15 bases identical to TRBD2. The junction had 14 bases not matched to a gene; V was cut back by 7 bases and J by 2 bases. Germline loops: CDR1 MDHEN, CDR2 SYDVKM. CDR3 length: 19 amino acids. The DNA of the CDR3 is TGTGCCAGCACTCCAAACGGACTAGCGGGGGGGCCATTGCAAGAGACCCAGTACTTC. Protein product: CASTPNGLAGGPLQETQYF.

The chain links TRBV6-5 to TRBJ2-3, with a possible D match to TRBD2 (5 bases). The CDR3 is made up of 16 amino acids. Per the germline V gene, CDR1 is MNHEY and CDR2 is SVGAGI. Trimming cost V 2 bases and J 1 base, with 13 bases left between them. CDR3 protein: CASSYQSAGGTDTQYF. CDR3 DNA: TGTGCCAGCAGTTACCAGAGTGCGGGCGGCACAGATACGCAGTATTTT.

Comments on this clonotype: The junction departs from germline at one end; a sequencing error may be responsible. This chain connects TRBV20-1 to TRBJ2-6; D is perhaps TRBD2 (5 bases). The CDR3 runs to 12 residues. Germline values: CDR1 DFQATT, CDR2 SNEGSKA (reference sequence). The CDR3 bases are TGCAGTACTAGTCGTGCGGCCAACGTCCTGACTTTC. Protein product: CSTSRAANVLTF.

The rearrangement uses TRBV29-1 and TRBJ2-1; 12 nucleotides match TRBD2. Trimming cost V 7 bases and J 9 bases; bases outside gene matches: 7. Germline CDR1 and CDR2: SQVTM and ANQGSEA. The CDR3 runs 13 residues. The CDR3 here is CSAPSGGVPEQFF. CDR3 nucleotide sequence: TGCAGCGCCCCTAGCGGGGGGGTTCCTGAGCAGTTCTTC.

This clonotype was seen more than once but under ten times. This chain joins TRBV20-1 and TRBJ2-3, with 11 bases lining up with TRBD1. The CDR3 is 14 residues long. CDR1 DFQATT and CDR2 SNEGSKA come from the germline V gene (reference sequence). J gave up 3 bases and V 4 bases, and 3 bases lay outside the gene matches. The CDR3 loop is CSANRDRGTDTQYF. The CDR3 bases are TGCAGTGCTAACCGGGACAGGGGGACAGATACGCAGTATTTT.

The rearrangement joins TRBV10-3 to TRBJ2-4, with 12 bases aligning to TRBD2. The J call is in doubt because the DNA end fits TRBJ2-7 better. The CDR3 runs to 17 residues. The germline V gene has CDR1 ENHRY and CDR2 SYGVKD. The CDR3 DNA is TGTGCCATCAGTGAATCTACTAGCGGGGGGTCCCCCTACGAGCAGTACTTC. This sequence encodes CAISESTSGGSPYEQYF.

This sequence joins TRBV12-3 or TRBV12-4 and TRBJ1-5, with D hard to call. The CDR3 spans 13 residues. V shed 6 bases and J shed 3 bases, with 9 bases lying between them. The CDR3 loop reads CASRRGINQPQHF. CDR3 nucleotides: TGTGCCAGCAGGCGGGGTATCAATCAGCCCCAGCATTTT.

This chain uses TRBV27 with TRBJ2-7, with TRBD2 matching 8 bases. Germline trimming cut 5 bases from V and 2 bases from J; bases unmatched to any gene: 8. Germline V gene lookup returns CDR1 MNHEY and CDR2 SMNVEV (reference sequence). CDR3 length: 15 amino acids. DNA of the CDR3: TGTGCCAGCAGTCTCCGGGGGGGCCTCACCTACGAGCAGTACTTC. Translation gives CASSLRGGLTYEQYF.

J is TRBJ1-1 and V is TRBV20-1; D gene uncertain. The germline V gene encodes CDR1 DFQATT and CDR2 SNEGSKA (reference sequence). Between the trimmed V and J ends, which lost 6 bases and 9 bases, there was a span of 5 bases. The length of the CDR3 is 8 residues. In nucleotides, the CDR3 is TGCAGTGCCACCCAAGCTTTCTTT. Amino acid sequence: CSATQAFF.

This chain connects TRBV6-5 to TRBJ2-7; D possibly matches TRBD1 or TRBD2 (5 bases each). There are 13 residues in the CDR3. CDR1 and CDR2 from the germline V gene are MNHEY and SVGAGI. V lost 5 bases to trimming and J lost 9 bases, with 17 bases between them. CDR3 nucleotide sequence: TGTGCCAGCAGTCCCGGGGCACGGGCGTGGCAGTACTTC. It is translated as CASSPGARAWQYF.

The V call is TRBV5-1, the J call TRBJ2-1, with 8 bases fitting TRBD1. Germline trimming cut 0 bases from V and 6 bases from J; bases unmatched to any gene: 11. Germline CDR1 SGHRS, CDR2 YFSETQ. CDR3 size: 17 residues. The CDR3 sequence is CASSLAFGTGGANEQFF. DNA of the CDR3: TGCGCCAGCAGCTTGGCCTTCGGGACAGGTGGGGCCAATGAGCAGTTCTTC.

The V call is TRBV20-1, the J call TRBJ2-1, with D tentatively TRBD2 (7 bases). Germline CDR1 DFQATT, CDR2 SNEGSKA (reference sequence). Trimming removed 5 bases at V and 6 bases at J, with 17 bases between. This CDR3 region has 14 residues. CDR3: CSARLGGGANEQFF. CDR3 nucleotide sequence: TGCAGTGCTCGCCTAGGAGGGGGGGCCAATGAGCAGTTCTTC.

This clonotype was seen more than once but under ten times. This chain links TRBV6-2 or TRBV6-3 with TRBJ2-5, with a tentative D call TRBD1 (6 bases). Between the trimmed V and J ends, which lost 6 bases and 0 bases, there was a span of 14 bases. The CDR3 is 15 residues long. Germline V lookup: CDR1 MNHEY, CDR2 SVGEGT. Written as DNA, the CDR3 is TGTGCCAGCAGCCAGGGACACGTGTACCAAGAGACCCAGTACTTC. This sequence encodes CASSQGHVYQETQYF.

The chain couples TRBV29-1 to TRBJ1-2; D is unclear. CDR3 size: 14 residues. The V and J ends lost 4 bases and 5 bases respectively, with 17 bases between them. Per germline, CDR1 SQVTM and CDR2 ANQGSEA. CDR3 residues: CSVVASGFGYGYTF. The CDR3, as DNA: TGCAGCGTTGTCGCTTCGGGGTTTGGGTATGGCTACACCTTC.